Below, 2 T cell receptor beta chains from the same sample are listed, as sequenced in a study of PD-L1 blockade in urothelial cancer. The data were produced by immunoSEQ multiplex PCR, yet TCRdb's version contains in-frame clones alone and is incomplete. The sample has tens of thousands of clones; 86% are singletons. The sample consisted of PBMCs, taken around atezolizumab (anti-PD-L1) treatment. These receptors all stem from a man aged 55 to 70 with urothelial cancer.

This chain uses TRBV9 with TRBJ2-5, with TRBD1 as a possible D gene (6 bases). The CDR3 is 16 amino acids. Germline assignment: CDR1 SGDLS and CDR2 YYNGEE. V lost 4 bases and J lost 2, with 18 bases in between. DNA of the CDR3: TGTGCCAGCAGCACTCAAACTAGGGGGTTTCAAGAGACCCAGTACTTC. This sequence encodes CASSTQTRGFQETQYF.

The table lists this clone with a count of one. This chain uses TRBV14 with TRBJ2-5; a weak D match, TRBD1 (5 bases). The V gene lost 4 bases and the J gene lost 3 bases, with 12 bases spanning the gap. In germline, CDR1 is SGHDN, CDR2 FVKESK. The CDR3 spans 14 residues. This CDR3 reads CASSLTDTKETQYF. The CDR3 region has the DNA TGTGCCAGCAGCCTCACGGACACTAAAGAGACCCAGTACTTC.